Listed below are T cell receptor beta chains from one sample, sequenced in a study of T cell responses to AZD1222 COVID-19 vaccine. Some clones are missing from TCRdb's copy, which holds only in-frame ones; the method was immunoSEQ multiplex PCR. This table has roughly 160,000 clones, roughly 92% appearing once. This specimen was peripheral blood, taken on day 0 of AZD1222 vaccination. The origin of the receptors is an adult in good health. Each CDR3 is given with its conserved first and last residue. A D gene is named only where the DNA matches it firmly. Clone size is stated in some rows and not others, as once, few, many or a class when expanded.

V gene	J gene	D gene	clone size	CDR3 protein	CDR3 DNA
TRBV6-2/TRBV6-3	TRBJ2-2	TRBD1	-	CASSYPGQGKEGELFF	TGTGCCAGCAGTTACCCGGGACAGGGAAAGGAGGGGGAGCTGTTTTTT
TRBV12-5	TRBJ2-1	-	-	CASGSDGEQFF	TGTGCTAGTGGTAGTGATGGGGAGCAGTTCTTC
TRBV4-1	TRBJ2-3	-	once	CASSQVSDGTDTQYF	TGCGCCAGCAGCCAAGTTAGCGACGGCACAGATACGCAGTATTTT
TRBV19	TRBJ1-2	-	-	CASSNTLQSNYGYTF	TGTGCCAGTAGTAACACGCTCCAATCTAACTATGGCTACACCTTC
TRBV30	TRBJ1-1	-	-	CAWSVSGTTEAFF	TGTGCCTGGAGTGTATCTGGGACCACTGAAGCTTTCTTT
TRBV4-2	TRBJ1-6	-	-	CASSPPRDNSPLHF	TGTGCCAGCAGCCCACCGAGGGATAATTCACCCCTCCACTTT
TRBV24-1	TRBJ2-2	-	-	CATSSSGRTDTGELFF	TGTGCCACCAGTAGCTCGGGGCGTACCGACACCGGGGAGCTGTTTTTT
TRBV5-1	TRBJ1-3	-	-	CASSRLELGGSGNTIYF	TGCGCCAGCAGCCGACTAGAGCTTGGGGGCTCTGGAAACACCATATATTTT
TRBV7-8	TRBJ1-2	TRBD1	-	CASSLDYRDREQGYTF	TGTGCCAGCAGCTTAGACTATCGGGACAGGGAACAGGGCTACACCTTC
TRBV5-1	TRBJ1-6	-	-	CASSSRDNLNSPLHF	TGCGCCAGCAGCTCCCGGGACAACCTTAATTCACCCCTCCACTTT
TRBV7-9	TRBJ1-2	-	-	CASSPDSYYGYTF	TGTGCCAGCAGCCCGGACAGCTACTATGGCTACACCTTC
TRBV5-6	TRBJ1-5	-	-	CASSFWGGLGYFNQPQHF	TGTGCCAGCAGCTTTTGGGGGGGGCTGGGCTACTTTAATCAGCCCCAGCATTTT
TRBV4-1	TRBJ1-1	-	-	CASSQGQSHMNTEAFF	TGCGCCAGCAGCCAAGGACAGAGCCACATGAACACTGAAGCTTTCTTT
TRBV5-5	TRBJ1-2	-	few	CASSPSRGHYYGYTF	TGTGCCAGCAGCCCCTCGCGGGGGCATTACTATGGCTACACCTTC
TRBV18	TRBJ2-5	-	-	CASSSRQERYQETQYF	TGTGCCAGCTCTTCGAGACAGGAGCGGTACCAAGAGACCCAGTACTTC
TRBV2	TRBJ1-6	-	once	CASSDWDNNSPLHF	TGTGCCAGCAGTGATTGGGACAACAATTCACCCCTCCACTTT
TRBV19	TRBJ1-1	-	-	CASSHYRGTEAFF	TGTGCCAGTAGTCATTATAGGGGAACTGAAGCTTTCTTT
TRBV15	TRBJ2-7	-	-	CATRFLNLEDEQYF	TGTGCCACCAGATTTCTCAATTTGGAGGACGAGCAGTACTTC